These 11 T cell receptor beta chains originate from one sample sequenced in a study of blood T cell repertoires in COVID-19. The assay was immunoSEQ multiplex PCR, and TCRdb's table has in-frame clones only and misses some. There are tens of thousands of clones in the sample; about 80% occur only once, and roughly a tenth lies in the top ten. Material for sequencing was peripheral blood. The receptors come from a man between 45 and 60 years old with COVID-19, enrolled during active disease.

V gene TRBV2 combines with J gene TRBJ2-7; maybe TRBD1 (6 bases). The CDR3 contains 13 residues. V was cut by 6 bases and J by 3 bases, with 12 bases left in between. Looked up from germline, CDR1 is SNHLY and CDR2 is FYNNEI. The CDR3 DNA reads TGTGCCAGCAGGGTGACGACAGGCTACGAGCAGTACTTC. Translating it yields CASRVTTGYEQYF.

The chain uses TRBV27 and TRBJ2-7; D unresolved. V lost 7 bases, J lost 0 bases, and 10 bases lay in between. CDR3 length equals 13 residues. Germline V gives CDR1 MNHEY, CDR2 SMNVEV (reference sequence). The CDR3 reads CASTSFSSYEQYF. Here the CDR3 DNA reads TGTGCCAGCACCTCCTTTAGCTCCTACGAGCAGTACTTC.

This chain connects TRBV20-1 to TRBJ2-7; D may be TRBD2 (6 bases). Germline CDR1 reads DFQATT; CDR2 reads SNEGSKA (reference sequence). Trimming cost V 2 bases and J 7 bases, with 9 bases left between them. The CDR3 covers 11 residues. The chain's CDR3 is CSARLANEQYF. CDR3 coding DNA: TGCAGTGCTAGACTAGCGAATGAGCAGTACTTC.

This clone was counted a few times. The J gene is TRBJ2-1, the V gene TRBV5-1; tentative D call: TRBD2 (7 bases). The V and J ends lost 1 base and 6 bases respectively, with 14 bases between them. The germline CDR1 and CDR2 sequences are SGHRS and YFSETQ. This CDR3 is built from 15 residues. The CDR3 is CASSLSPGGANEQFF. DNA for the CDR3: TGCGCCAGCAGCTTGTCACCTGGGGGGGCCAATGAGCAGTTCTTC.

The chain recombines TRBV5-1 with TRBJ2-3, with 12 bases lining up with TRBD1. Germline CDR1 SGHRS, CDR2 YFSETQ. V lost 2 bases, J lost 5 bases, and 9 bases stayed unmatched. The CDR3 has 17 amino acids. CDR3 in amino acids: CASSFEGTGGAGDTQYF. The CDR3 bases are TGCGCCAGCAGCTTCGAAGGGACAGGGGGCGCAGGAGATACGCAGTATTTT. Drawing the rest from reference TRBV5-1 and TRBJ2-3, the complete variable domain is KAGVTQTPRYLIKTRGQQVTLSCSPISGHRSVSWYQQTPGQGLQFLFEYFSETQRNKGNFPGRFSGRQFSNSRSEMNVSTLELGDSALYLCASSFEGTGGAGDTQYFGPGTRLTVL.

The chain carries TRBV6-6 and TRBJ1-2, with 8 bases lining up with TRBD1. V was pared by 6 bases and J by 9 bases, with 3 bases of the junction left unmatched. Germline V CDR1 and CDR2: MNHNY, SVGAGI (reference sequence). The CDR3 loop spans 11 amino acids. The CDR3: CASRTGVRYTF. CDR3 DNA: TGTGCCAGCAGGACAGGGGTACGCTACACCTTC.

The V gene is TRBV4-1, the J gene TRBJ1-2, with unresolved D. The V and J ends lost 1 base and 4 bases respectively, with 13 bases between them. CDR1 and CDR2 (germline): MGHRA, YSYEKL. The CDR3 is 15 amino acids. The CDR3 spells CASSQVPLTSYGYTF. The CDR3 DNA reads as TGCGCCAGCAGCCAAGTCCCCCTGACAAGCTATGGCTACACCTTC.

The chain couples TRBV3-1 (or the pseudogene TRBV3-2) to TRBJ1-3; D gene ambiguous. The CDR3 loop spans 16 amino acids. Germline V CDR1 and CDR2: LGHDT, YNNKEL (reference sequence). Deletions cut 1 base from V and 4 bases from J, with 14 bases between. Written as DNA, the CDR3 is TGTGCCAGCAGCCAAGTTATGCTACCGAAGGGAAACACCATATATTTT. This codes for CASSQVMLPKGNTIYF.

The chain employs TRBV6-5 and TRBJ1-2; 11 nucleotides align to TRBD1. V lost 5 bases and J lost 6; bases outside the gene matches: 8. The CDR3 totals 15 residues. The germline gives CDR1 MNHEY, CDR2 SVGAGI. The CDR3 sequence: CASSNPGQGAHGYTF. CDR3 nucleotides: TGTGCCAGCAGTAACCCAGGACAGGGGGCGCATGGCTACACCTTC.

V usage is TRBV21-1 and J usage is TRBJ1-5; the tabulated D call, TRBD1, remains unverified against the DNA. TRBV21-1 is a pseudogene. This CDR3 comprises 14 residues. CDR3 DNA sequence: TGTGCCAGCAGCAAGACAGATAGCAATCAGCCCCAGCATTTT. This translates into CASSKTDSNQPQHF.

V and J are TRBV19 and TRBJ2-3; 11 bases map to TRBD2. After removal of 3 bases from V and 2 bases from J, the junction contained 4 bases not matched to a gene. Germline V CDR1 and CDR2: LNHDA, SQIVND (reference sequence). CDR3 size: 16 residues. For the CDR3, the DNA is TGTGCCAGTAGTATCAGACTAGCGGGGTTCACAGATACGCAGTATTTT. This sequence encodes CASSIRLAGFTDTQYF. The entire variable domain, with the rest obtained from reference TRBV19 and TRBJ2-3, is as follows: DGGITQSPKYLFRKEGQNVTLSCEQNLNHDAMYWYRQDPGQGLRLIYYSQIVNDFQKGDIAEGYSVSREKKESFPLTVTSAQKNPTAFYLCASSIRLAGFTDTQYFGPGTRLTVL.